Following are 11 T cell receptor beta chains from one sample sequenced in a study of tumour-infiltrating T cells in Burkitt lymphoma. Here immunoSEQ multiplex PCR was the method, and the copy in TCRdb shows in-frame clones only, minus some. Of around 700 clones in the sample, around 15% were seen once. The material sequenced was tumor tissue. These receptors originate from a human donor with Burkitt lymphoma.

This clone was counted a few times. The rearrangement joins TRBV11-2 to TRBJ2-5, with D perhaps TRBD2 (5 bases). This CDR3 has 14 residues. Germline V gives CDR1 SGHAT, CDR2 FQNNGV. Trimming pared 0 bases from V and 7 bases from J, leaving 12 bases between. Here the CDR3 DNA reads TGTGCCAGCAGCTTAGATGGCGGGCGAGGGACCCAGTACTTC. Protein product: CASSLDGGRGTQYF.

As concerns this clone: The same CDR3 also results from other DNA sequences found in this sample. This CDR3 is CASSLGTSGGSTDTQYF. The CDR3 nucleotides are TGTGCCAGCAGCCTTGGGACTAGCGGGGGTAGCACAGATACGCAGTATTTT. The V and J genes are TRBV7-9 and TRBJ2-3; 14 bases fit TRBD2. CDR1 is SEHNR and CDR2 is FQNEAQ in the germline V gene (reference sequence). The CDR3 runs 17 residues. V lost 5 bases to trimming and J lost 0 bases; unmatched junction nucleotides: 4.

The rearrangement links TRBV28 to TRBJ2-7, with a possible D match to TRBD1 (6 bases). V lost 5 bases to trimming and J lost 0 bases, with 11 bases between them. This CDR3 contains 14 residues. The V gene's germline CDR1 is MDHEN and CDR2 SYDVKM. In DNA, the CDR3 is TGTGCCAGCAGTCGACAGGAGAGCTCCTACGAGCAGTACTTC. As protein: CASSRQESSYEQYF.

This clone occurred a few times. The CDR3 sequence is CSVEVNYGYTF. CDR3 DNA: TGCAGCGTTGAGGTTAACTATGGCTACACCTTC. The rearrangement joins TRBV29-1 to TRBJ1-2, with D hard to call. With 3 bases removed from V and 1 base from J, the gap between germline ends came to 3 bases. Germline V gene data show CDR1 as SQVTM and CDR2 as ANQGSEA. This CDR3 is built from 11 residues.

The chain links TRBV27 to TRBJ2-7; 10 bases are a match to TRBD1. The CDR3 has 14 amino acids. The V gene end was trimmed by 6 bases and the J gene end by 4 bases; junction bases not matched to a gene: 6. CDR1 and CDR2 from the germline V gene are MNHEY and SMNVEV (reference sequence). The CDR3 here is CASSPGTGVYEQYF. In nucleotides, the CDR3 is TGTGCCAGCAGCCCCGGGACAGGGGTGTACGAGCAGTACTTC.

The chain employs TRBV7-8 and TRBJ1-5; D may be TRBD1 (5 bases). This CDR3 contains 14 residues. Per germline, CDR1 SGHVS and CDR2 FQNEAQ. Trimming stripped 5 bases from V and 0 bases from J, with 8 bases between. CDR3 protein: CASSQGYSNQPQHF. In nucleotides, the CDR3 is TGTGCCAGCAGCCAGGGTTATAGCAATCAGCCCCAGCATTTT. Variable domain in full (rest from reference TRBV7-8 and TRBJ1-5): GAGVSQSPRYKVAKRGQDVALRCDPISGHVSLFWYQQALGQGPEFLTYFQNEAQLDKSGLPSDRFFAERPEGSVSTLKIQRTQQEDSAVYLCASSQGYSNQPQHFGDGTRLSIL.

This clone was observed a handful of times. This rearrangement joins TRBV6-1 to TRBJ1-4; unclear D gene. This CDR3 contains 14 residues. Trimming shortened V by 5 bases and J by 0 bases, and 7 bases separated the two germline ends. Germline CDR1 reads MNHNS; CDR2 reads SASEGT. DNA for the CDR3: TGTGCCAGCAGTCTCATTGCAACTAATGAAAAACTGTTTTTT. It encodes CASSLIATNEKLFF.

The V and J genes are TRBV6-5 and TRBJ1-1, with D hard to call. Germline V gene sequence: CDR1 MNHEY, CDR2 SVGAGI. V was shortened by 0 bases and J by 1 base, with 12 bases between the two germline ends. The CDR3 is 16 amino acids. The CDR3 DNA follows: TGTGCCAGCAGTTACTCGAGGGCAGGAGAGAACACTGAAGCTTTCTTT. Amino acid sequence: CASSYSRAGENTEAFF.

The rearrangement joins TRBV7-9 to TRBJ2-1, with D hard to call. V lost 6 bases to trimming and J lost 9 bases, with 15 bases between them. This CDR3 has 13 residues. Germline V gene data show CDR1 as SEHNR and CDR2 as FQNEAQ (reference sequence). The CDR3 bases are TGTGCCAGCAGGAGGCTCCCGGCCCTTGAGCAGTTCTTC. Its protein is CASRRLPALEQFF.

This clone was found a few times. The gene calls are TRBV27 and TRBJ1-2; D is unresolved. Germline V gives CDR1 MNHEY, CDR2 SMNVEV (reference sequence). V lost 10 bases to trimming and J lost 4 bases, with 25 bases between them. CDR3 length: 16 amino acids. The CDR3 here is CATTFSWATGGYGYTF. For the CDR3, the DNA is TGTGCCACTACCTTCTCATGGGCCACCGGAGGCTATGGCTACACCTTC.

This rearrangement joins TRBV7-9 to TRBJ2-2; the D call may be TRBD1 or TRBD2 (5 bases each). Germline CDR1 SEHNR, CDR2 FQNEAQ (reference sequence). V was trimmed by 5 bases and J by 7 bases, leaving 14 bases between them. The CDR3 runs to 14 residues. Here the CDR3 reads CASSPGMGDGELFF. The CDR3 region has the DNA TGTGCCAGCAGCCCCGGGATGGGGGACGGGGAGCTGTTTTTT.